The sequence of this T cell receptor beta chain was determined in a study of shared clonotypes between healthy human individuals. Study-wide results and limits: The study sampled only blood, and tissue repertoires likely differ.

Researchers ran the assay at a deep level. TCRdb's table, derived via immunoSEQ multiplex PCR, lists solely in-frame clones and lacks some. The repertoire holds some 2.1 million clones, with 85% to 95% as singletons. To note about this clone: Its antigen remains unknown.

A CD45RA+ naive subset and a CD45RA-negative memory subset were split from CD4+ cells. Per the germline V gene, CDR1 is LNHDA and CDR2 is SQIVND (reference sequence). V lost 7 bases, J lost 7 bases, and 11 bases stayed unmatched. This CDR3 comprises 15 residues. The V gene is TRBV19, the J gene TRBJ2-2; 8 nucleotides match TRBD1. Source material: naive CD4+ T cells sorted from blood. Subset described: CD45RA+ positively selected. The clonotype comes from a man aged 18 to 30 in good health. The CDR3 DNA follows: TGTGCCAGTACCAACCCCGGACAGGGAGGCGGGGAGCTGTTTTTT. Encoded protein: CASTNPGQGGGELFF.